The rows below give T cell receptor beta chains drawn from one sample of a study of blood T cell repertoires in COVID-19. Assay used: immunoSEQ multiplex PCR; TCRdb lists only in-frame clones, some missing. The sample records approximately 240,000 clones, around 84% being singletons. Sequences were obtained from peripheral blood. The receptor set was obtained from a woman aged 40 to 50 who had recovered from COVID-19. The CDR3 runs from the conserved cysteine through the conserved F or W. The D gene is left open where the match is weak. Some rows mark clone size as missing; the rest say once, few, many or name a class of expanded clone.

V,J,D,size,DNA,CDR3
TRBV5-1,TRBJ2-1,NA,NA,TGCGCCAGCAGCTTCCCCCAATATGGCGGGGAGTACAATGAGCAGTTCTTC,CASSFPQYGGEYNEQFF
TRBV18,TRBJ1-2,TRBD1,few,TGTGCCAGCTCACCAGGACTTGGGACAGGGCTTGGCTACACCTTC,CASSPGLGTGLGYTF
TRBV7-8,TRBJ2-7,TRBD1,NA,TGTGCCAGCAGCTTTAGACAGGGCGTGAGCGAGCAGTACTTC,CASSFRQGVSEQYF
TRBV6-6,TRBJ2-7,TRBD1,NA,TGTGCCAGCAGTCGAGACAGGGGGACCGTTACCTACGAGCAGTACTTC,CASSRDRGTVTYEQYF
TRBV9,TRBJ2-1,TRBD2,NA,TGTGCCAGCAGCCCCGCCCTAGCGGGGGGCCGAGGGGAGCAGTTCTTC,CASSPALAGGRGEQFF
TRBV6-1,TRBJ1-5,NA,NA,TGTGCCAGCAGACTCGGACAGAATCAGCCCCAGCATTTT,CASRLGQNQPQHF
TRBV7-2,TRBJ1-3,NA,NA,TGTGCCAGCAGCTTAGTTGGCACAAACTCTGGAAACACCATATATTTT,CASSLVGTNSGNTIYF
TRBV5-1,TRBJ2-1,TRBD1,NA,TGCGCCAGCAGCTTGGACCCGGGACAGAGCTCCTACAATGAGCAGTTCTTC,CASSLDPGQSSYNEQFF
TRBV5-1,TRBJ2-3,TRBD1,NA,TGCGCCAGCAGCTTGAGCGGGACAGGGATGTCAGATACGCAGTATTTT,CASSLSGTGMSDTQYF
TRBV6-5,TRBJ1-2,TRBD1,NA,TGTGCCAGCAGCCCCGGGACAGACTATGGCTACACCTTC,CASSPGTDYGYTF
TRBV6-2/TRBV6-3,TRBJ2-5,NA,NA,TGTGCCAGCAGACCTACAGGGAGTGGCGAGACCCAGTACTTC,CASRPTGSGETQYF
TRBV30,TRBJ2-1,NA,NA,TGTGCCTGGAGTGTCAAAAATGAGCAGTTCTTC,CAWSVKNEQFF
TRBV4-3,TRBJ2-7,NA,NA,TGCGCCAGCAGCCTTTCTGTAAATTCCTACGAGCAGTACTTC,CASSLSVNSYEQYF
TRBV11-2,TRBJ2-3,NA,NA,TGTGCCAGCAGCTTTCGGGCAGGGCCTAGCACAGATACGCAGTATTTT,CASSFRAGPSTDTQYF
TRBV12-3/TRBV12-4,TRBJ1-1,NA,NA,TGTGCCAGCAACGGACAGATGAACACTGAAGCTTTCTTT,CASNGQMNTEAFF
TRBV7-2,TRBJ1-2,NA,NA,TGTGCCAGCAGCTTAGCGGTCGGGGAGGGGAATGGCTACACCTTC,CASSLAVGEGNGYTF
TRBV10-3,TRBJ2-7,TRBD1,NA,TGTGCCATCAGCTGGGGACAGGAAATGGACGAGCAGTACTTC,CAISWGQEMDEQYF
TRBV30,TRBJ2-5,NA,NA,TGTGCCACCGCCCCCGGGATTATGGGGGAGACCCAGTACTTC,CATAPGIMGETQYF
TRBV6-4,TRBJ2-3,NA,NA,TGTGCCAGCAGTGACACAAACACAGATACGCAGTATTTT,CASSDTNTDTQYF
TRBV4-1,TRBJ1-1,TRBD1,few,TGCGCCAGCAGCCACTTACCTCGGACAGGGGGGGAAGGCACTGAAGCTTTCTTT,CASSHLPRTGGEGTEAFF
TRBV4-1,TRBJ1-1,NA,NA,TGCGCCAGCAGCCAAGGTCTTGAAGCTTTCTTT,CASSQGLEAFF
TRBV19,TRBJ1-5,NA,NA,TGTGCCTGTAGGGGCAGGGTAGATCAGCCCCAGCATTTT,CACRGRVDQPQHF
TRBV11-2,TRBJ1-1,TRBD1,few,TGTGCCAGCAGCTCGCAGTCCGGGACAGGGACGACTGAAGCTTTCTTT,CASSSQSGTGTTEAFF
TRBV5-1,TRBJ2-4,NA,few,TGCGCCAGCAGCTTGGGGCGGTCGGAGCAGGGCCTTTACTTC,CASSLGRSEQGLYF